This TCR beta chain comes out of a study of T cells in Graves' hyperthyroidism and ophthalmopathy. Based on clinical symptoms, serum thyroxine and TRAb, thyroid ultrasound and orbital computed tomography, diagnoses were reached. The PBMCs studied were ones that came from 10 ml fresh peripheral blood. Study results and limitations: Blood held most thyroid clonotypes expanded above 0.001 frequency. The model anticipated ophthalmopathy a median about 7 months pre-onset.

TCR beta CDR3 sequences were amplified from RNA transcripts. The HTBI primer set served for first-round RT-PCR of the TCR CDR3. A single record per CDR3 protein comes from TCRdb applying MiXCR to the multiplex PCR reads. The sample lists about 290,000 distinct CDR3 sequences; roughly 17% were seen once. The CDR3 consists of 13 residues. Per the germline V gene, CDR1 is MNHNS and CDR2 is SASEGT. V lost 2 bases, J lost 6 bases, and 9 bases lay in between. This clonotype was counted many times. The antigen remains unidentified. This rearrangement joins TRBV6-1 to TRBJ2-3, with D maybe TRBD1 (6 bases). The sequencing input was blood. This sequence was found in a man aged 25-45 years with Graves' hyperthyroidism. The CDR3 is CASSERQGDTQYF. The DNA for the CDR3 is TGTGCCAGCAGTGAACGGCAGGGGGATACGCAGTATTTT.